This T cell receptor (beta chain) originates from a study of identical twins. Study results and limitations: Among out-of-frame alpha sequences shared by twins, low generation probability occurred in excess. Beta clonotypes that were abundant in cord blood contained fewer insertions, a pattern absent from memory repertoires. The degree of excess twin sharing was weaker in beta out-of-frame sequences. Cross-sectional statistics, not tracking of the same donors, supported the conclusions.

This clonotype was recorded a few times. Its specificity is unknown. Each CDR3 protein is one row after TCRdb ran MiXCR on the 5' RACE reads. The table lists hundreds of thousands of distinct CDR3 sequences, around 5.7% of them singletons. Trimming shortened V by 0 bases and J by 3 bases, and 7 bases separated the two germline ends. CDR3 size: 15 residues. Germline loops: CDR1 SGHRS, CDR2 YFSETQ. The TCR originated in a man aged 18 to 30 in good health. The V gene is TRBV5-1, the J gene TRBJ1-6; possibly TRBD1 for D (5 bases). Sequenced sample: naive T cells sorted from blood. DNA of the CDR3: TGCGCCAGCAGCTTGGAACAGGACTATAATTCACCCCTCCACTTT. It encodes CASSLEQDYNSPLHF.